Listed here are 5 T cell receptor beta chains from one sample, sequenced in a study of blood T cells in healthy people across ages (dated by TCRdb to the mid-2010s). Receptor amplification or capture employed 5' RACE. TCRdb names Illumina HiSeq 2500 as the instrument used. The second PCR ran for roughly 7 to 12 cycles and used a J-beta primer mix along with a sample-barcoded 5' primer. TCRdb reprocessing: public reads trimmed at Q25 with fastp, clones called with MiXCR, in-frame beta chains kept. All rows with the same CDR3 protein become a single entry with the most common DNA and genes. The sample table records about 1.4 million distinct CDR3 sequences; 45% to 70% of these occur just once. 5% to 7% of the sample rests with the top ten. The specimen sequenced was blood. All receptors come from a man aged 18 to 35 in good health.

This chain uses TRBV20-1 with TRBJ2-1; 8 nucleotides match TRBD1. The CDR3 runs 14 residues. J was trimmed by 5 bases and V by 2 bases; bases with no gene match: 5. Germline V gene sequence: CDR1 DFQATT, CDR2 SNEGSKA (reference sequence). The CDR3, as DNA: TGCAGTGCTAGAACCGGGACAGGTCACAATGAGCAGTTCTTC. It codes for CSARTGTGHNEQFF.

The gene calls are TRBV9 and TRBJ2-5; D remains ambiguous. Trimming took off 3 bases at V and 1 base at J, with 10 bases between the two ends. Germline V gene lookup returns CDR1 SGDLS and CDR2 YYNGEE. The CDR3 is made up of 14 amino acids. The CDR3 loop is CASSAASIQETQYF. The CDR3 DNA sequence: TGTGCCAGCAGCGCAGCAAGTATCCAAGAGACCCAGTACTTC. Filled out from reference TRBV9 and TRBJ2-5, the complete variable domain reads DSGVTQTPKHLITATGQRVTLRCSPRSGDLSVYWYQQSLDQGLQFLIQYYNGEERAKGNILERFSAQQFPDLHSELNLSSLELGDSALYFCASSAASIQETQYFGPGTRLLVL.

The rearrangement uses TRBV28 and TRBJ1-1; TRBD1 is a possible D gene (5 bases). In germline, CDR1 is MDHEN, CDR2 SYDVKM. Trimming pared 7 bases from V and 10 bases from J, leaving 31 bases between. The CDR3 covers 17 residues. The CDR3 reads CASTRFVVGTEKDGAFF. CDR3 bases: TGTGCCAGCACCCGATTTGTGGTCGGGACGGAGAAAGATGGAGCTTTCTTT.

This chain links TRBV7-2 with TRBJ1-2, with no clear D. CDR1 and CDR2 from the germline V gene are SGHTA and FQGNSA. V lost 1 base and J 2 bases, leaving 11 bases between the germline ends. CDR3 length: 15 amino acids. CDR3 loop: CASSLERIQNYGYTF. The CDR3 DNA reads TGTGCCAGCAGCTTAGAGAGGATACAGAACTATGGCTACACCTTC. The full variable domain, its missing parts supplied by reference TRBV7-2 and TRBJ1-2, is GAGVSQSPSNKVTEKGKDVELRCDPISGHTALYWYRQSLGQGLEFLIYFQGNSAPDKSGLPSDRFSAERTGGSVSTLTIQRTQQEDSAVYLCASSLERIQNYGYTFGSGTRLTVV.

This clonotype appeared a few times. The chain employs TRBV4-2 and TRBJ1-1; D remains unclear. Per the germline V gene, CDR1 is LGHNA and CDR2 is YNFKEQ. V was pared by 6 bases and J by 7 bases, with 15 bases between. The CDR3 sequence is 13 residues long. CDR3 region: CASSPDGYLEAFF. The CDR3 DNA follows: TGTGCCAGCAGTCCGGACGGGTACCTTGAAGCTTTCTTT.